Presented here are 32 T cell receptor beta chains from one specimen sequenced in a study of response to subunit inactivated influenza vaccine. TCRdb itself ran the RT-PCR reads through MiXCR, one entry per CDR3 protein. The sample includes 550,000 to 800,000 distinct CDR3 sequences, approximately 14% of them seen just once. Sequencing used PBMCs from blood, obtained roughly 15 days before vaccination. The receptors stem from a middle-aged man who received an inactivated influenza vaccine.

This clonotype was seen a handful of times. This chain joins TRBV12-3 or TRBV12-4 and TRBJ2-4, with a weak D call TRBD1 (5 bases). V was shortened by 0 bases and J by 11 bases, with 11 bases between the two germline ends. The CDR3 loop spans 13 amino acids. CDR3: CASSLAQGSVQYF. DNA of the CDR3: TGTGCCAGCAGTTTAGCTCAGGGATCGGTTCAGTACTTC.

This clonotype was detected a few times. The V and J genes are TRBV28 and TRBJ2-5; D is perhaps TRBD1 (5 bases). The CDR3 has 14 residues. Germline V lookup: CDR1 MDHEN, CDR2 SYDVKM. V was trimmed by 3 bases and J by 1 base, leaving 9 bases between them. The CDR3 loop is CASSFSGIQETQYF. As DNA, the CDR3 is TGTGCCAGCAGTTTCTCAGGGATCCAAGAGACCCAGTACTTC.

The chain uses TRBV27 and TRBJ2-5; 7 positions match TRBD2. The CDR3 contains 18 residues. The V gene end was trimmed by 5 bases and the J gene end by 7 bases; junction bases not matched to a gene: 22. Germline V gene data show CDR1 as MNHEY and CDR2 as SMNVEV (reference sequence). CDR3 region: CASSLSSLAAPTGGTQYF. For the CDR3, the DNA is TGTGCCAGCAGTCTCTCCTCCCTAGCGGCGCCCACGGGTGGGACCCAGTACTTC.

This chain connects TRBV11-2 to TRBJ2-1; TRBD1 matches 8 bases. V was clipped by 0 bases and J by 10 bases; unmatched bases: 2. The CDR3 is 13 amino acids. CDR1 is SGHAT and CDR2 is FQNNGV in the germline V gene. The CDR3 protein is CASSLDRTGEQFF. Written as DNA, the CDR3 is TGTGCCAGCAGCTTAGACAGGACAGGGGAGCAGTTCTTC.

The sample holds a few counts of this clonotype. A junction boundary mismatches the germline segment, possibly from a read error. The chain is built from TRBV29-1 and TRBJ2-7; 7 bases map to TRBD1. The germline V gene has CDR1 SQVTM and CDR2 ANQGSEA. The CDR3 has 14 amino acids. Here the CDR3 DNA reads TGCAGCGTTGAGGTAACAGGGGTCTCCCACGAGCAGTACTTC. It yields the protein CSVEVTGVSHEQYF.

The chain has TRBV6-2 or TRBV6-3 and TRBJ2-7, with D possibly being TRBD1 (6 bases). Germline assignment: CDR1 MNHEY and CDR2 SVGEGT. Trimming stripped 4 bases from V and 7 bases from J, with 17 bases between. The CDR3 spans 14 residues. CDR3 residues: CASSSVAGAEEQYF. The CDR3 nucleotides are TGTGCCAGCAGTTCAGTCGCAGGGGCTGAGGAGCAGTACTTC.

This clonotype was detected ten times or more. This chain connects TRBV20-1 to TRBJ2-5; 8 nucleotides line up with TRBD1. Germline CDR1 and CDR2: DFQATT and SNEGSKA (reference sequence). V gave up 2 bases and J gave up 7 bases; unmatched junction bases: 9. This CDR3 comprises 14 residues. CDR3: CSARFTGGRGTQYF. The CDR3 DNA reads TGCAGTGCTAGATTCACAGGGGGACGCGGGACCCAGTACTTC.

This clonotype was observed a handful of times. The chain is built from TRBV6-2 or TRBV6-3 and TRBJ2-2; D tentatively fits TRBD1 or TRBD2 (5 bases each). Trimming pared 7 bases from V and 0 bases from J, leaving 21 bases between. The germline gives CDR1 MNHEY, CDR2 SVGEGT. The CDR3 contains 18 residues. CDR3: CASTPFPPGPSNTGELFF. CDR3 DNA: TGTGCCAGCACTCCCTTCCCACCGGGACCCTCGAACACCGGGGAGCTGTTTTTT.

This chain links TRBV7-9 with TRBJ2-5, with D perhaps matching TRBD2 (6 bases). Germline values: CDR1 SEHNR, CDR2 FQNEAQ (reference sequence). The CDR3 runs 15 residues. Trimming took off 2 bases at V and 0 bases at J, with 10 bases between the two ends. CDR3 sequence (DNA): TGTGCCAGCAGCTTAATAGCGGAGTACCAAGAGACCCAGTACTTC. It translates to CASSLIAEYQETQYF.

This clonotype has just a few counts. The chain combines TRBV7-3 with TRBJ2-7; TRBD1 might be the D (6 bases). This CDR3 is 13 amino acids long. Germline V gene data show CDR1 as SGHTA and CDR2 as FQGTGA. V was pared by 5 bases and J by 6 bases, with 14 bases between. CDR3 sequence reads: CASSKSGAAEQYF. The CDR3 region has the DNA TGTGCCAGCAGCAAATCAGGGGCGGCCGAGCAGTACTTC.

This clonotype was detected many times. This chain uses TRBV12-3 or TRBV12-4 with TRBJ2-1; the match to TRBD2 covers 7 bases. Trimming at V came to 5 bases and at J to 6 bases, leaving 10 bases not matched to a gene. CDR3 length: 15 amino acids. The CDR3 DNA is TGTGCCAGCAGTCAAGGGGCTAGCGGAATCAATGAGCAGTTCTTC. This sequence encodes CASSQGASGINEQFF.

The chain has TRBV7-9 and TRBJ1-2; 10 bases agree with TRBD1. Germline CDR1 SEHNR, CDR2 FQNEAQ (reference sequence). V lost 1 base and J lost 8; bases outside the gene matches: 4. The CDR3 runs 14 residues. The CDR3 sequence: CASSLVGTGDGYTF. As DNA, the CDR3 is TGTGCCAGCAGCTTAGTTGGGACAGGGGACGGCTACACCTTC.

The J gene is TRBJ2-7, the V gene TRBV24-1, with D perhaps TRBD2 (5 bases). Germline assignment: CDR1 KGHDR and CDR2 SFDVKD. V lost 9 bases and J lost 3, with 29 bases in between. This CDR3 has 18 amino acids. The CDR3 DNA reads TGTGCCACCGGGAGCACAGAGCTGAGCACCCCAGGCTTCTACGAGCAGTACTTC. It codes for CATGSTELSTPGFYEQYF.

A few counts support this clonotype. As DNA, the CDR3 is TGTGCCAGCAGTTTCTCAGCGCGCCACAATGAGCAGTTCTTC. Encoded protein: CASSFSARHNEQFF. This chain connects TRBV12-3 or TRBV12-4 to TRBJ2-1; D remains ambiguous. This CDR3 is 14 amino acids long. V dropped 3 bases and J dropped 5 bases, with 11 bases sitting between them.

V usage is TRBV20-1 and J usage is TRBJ1-2, with 10 bases aligning to TRBD1. With 5 bases clipped from V and 8 bases from J, the junction kept 5 bases outside the gene matches. The CDR3 totals 12 residues. CDR1 DFQATT and CDR2 SNEGSKA come from the germline V gene (reference sequence). CDR3 nucleotides: TGCAGTGCTCCGGACAGGGGGAGCGGCTACACCTTC. It translates to CSAPDRGSGYTF.

The J gene is TRBJ2-1, the V gene TRBV9; 8 positions agree with TRBD2. The CDR3 totals 15 residues. V gave up 3 bases and J gave up 4 bases; unmatched junction bases: 6. Germline loops: CDR1 SGDLS, CDR2 YYNGEE. The CDR3 sequence: CASSASGSRYNEQFF. The CDR3 bases are TGTGCCAGCAGCGCAAGCGGGAGCCGATACAATGAGCAGTTCTTC.

This clonotype was seen at least ten times. V usage is TRBV4-3 and J usage is TRBJ2-1; 9 bases line up with TRBD2. Germline CDR1 reads LGHNA; CDR2 reads YSLEER. There are 19 residues in the CDR3. The J segment lost 2 bases and the V segment lost 0 bases, leaving 11 bases of the junction unmatched. CDR3 sequence: CASSQEGVSRGGAYNEQFF. DNA of the CDR3: TGCGCCAGCAGCCAAGAAGGGGTGTCGCGGGGGGGCGCCTACAATGAGCAGTTCTTC.

This clonotype was seen repeatedly, ten times or more. The rearrangement joins TRBV6-1 to TRBJ1-1, with 10 bases matching TRBD1. The length of the CDR3 is 16 residues. Germline CDR1 is MNHNS and CDR2 is SASEGT. The ends lost 5 bases at V and 4 bases at J; junction bases unmatched: 10. This CDR3 is CASSLRTGGVGTEAFF. DNA of the CDR3: TGTGCCAGCAGTCTTAGGACAGGGGGGGTAGGCACTGAAGCTTTCTTT.

The chain carries TRBV5-1 and TRBJ1-1, with 7 bases lining up with TRBD1. This CDR3 has 15 residues. CDR1 is SGHRS and CDR2 is YFSETQ in the germline V gene. After removal of 0 bases from V and 4 bases from J, the junction contained 6 bases not matched to a gene. The CDR3 DNA is TGCGCCAGCAGCTTGGAAGCCAGGGGGGTCACTGAAGCTTTCTTT. Amino acid sequence: CASSLEARGVTEAFF. The full variable domain, its missing parts supplied by reference TRBV5-1 and TRBJ1-1, is KAGVTQTPRYLIKTRGQQVTLSCSPISGHRSVSWYQQTPGQGLQFLFEYFSETQRNKGNFPGRFSGRQFSNSRSEMNVSTLELGDSALYLCASSLEARGVTEAFFGQGTRLTVV.

CDR3: CSVEDLEGTEAFF. The CDR3 nucleotides are TGCAGCGTTGAAGATCTGGAGGGCACTGAAGCTTTCTTT. The V gene is TRBV29-1, the J gene TRBJ1-1; no clear D gene. V shed 0 bases and J shed 4 bases, with 9 bases lying between them. The CDR3 runs to 13 residues. Germline CDR1 reads SQVTM; CDR2 reads ANQGSEA.

This chain links TRBV29-1 with TRBJ2-7; 10 bases match TRBD2. CDR3 size: 17 residues. Germline assignment: CDR1 SQVTM and CDR2 ANQGSEA. V lost 5 bases, J lost 0 bases, and 13 bases stayed unmatched. The CDR3 region is CSVLGLAYSKSSYEQYF. CDR3 sequence (DNA): TGCAGCGTTCTGGGACTAGCGTACTCAAAAAGCTCCTACGAGCAGTACTTC.

This clonotype was recorded a few times. This sequence joins TRBV5-6 and TRBJ1-2; D is perhaps TRBD1 (6 bases). Trimming shortened V by 0 bases and J by 0 bases, and 9 bases separated the two germline ends. CDR1 is SGHDT and CDR2 is YYEEEE in the germline V gene. This CDR3 spans 15 amino acids. The CDR3 bases are TGTGCCAGCAGCTTGGCAGGGGAGACTAACTATGGCTACACCTTC. This sequence encodes CASSLAGETNYGYTF.

This clonotype came up a few times. The V gene is TRBV10-3, the J gene TRBJ2-7, with 7 bases matching TRBD1. V lost 10 bases to trimming and J lost 3 bases; unmatched junction nucleotides: 15. The CDR3 extends over 15 amino acids. Germline values: CDR1 ENHRY, CDR2 SYGVKD. CDR3 in DNA: TGTGCCACCGTCGGGATCGGGACAGCTTTCTACGAGCAGTACTTC. It is translated as CATVGIGTAFYEQYF.

This clonotype has a handful of counts. The chain links TRBV20-1 to TRBJ2-5; no clear D gene. Germline assignment: CDR1 DFQATT and CDR2 SNEGSKA (reference sequence). This CDR3 comprises 13 residues. The ends were cut back, 5 bases at V and 5 bases at J, with 15 bases in the middle. In nucleotides, the CDR3 is TGCAGTGCTCCGACACTTACTCAGGAGACCCAGTACTTC. Amino acid sequence: CSAPTLTQETQYF.

The rearrangement links TRBV13 to TRBJ1-2; TRBD1 aligns across 7 bases. CDR3 size: 17 residues. With 5 bases clipped from V and 0 bases from J, the junction kept 12 bases outside the gene matches. Germline values: CDR1 PRHDT, CDR2 FYEKMQ (reference sequence). CDR3 residues: CASSPHGQALANYGYTF. The CDR3 bases are TGTGCCAGCAGCCCTCACGGACAGGCCCTAGCTAACTATGGCTACACCTTC.

As regards this clonotype: With a much larger clone just one base away, this may be a read error. The chain is built from TRBV10-3 and TRBJ2-1; D possibly uses TRBD1 or TRBD2 (7 bases each). The CDR3 consists of 14 residues. CDR1 ENHRY and CDR2 SYGVKD come from the germline V gene. Trimming took off 9 bases at V and 8 bases at J, with 20 bases between the two ends. The DNA for the CDR3 is TGTGCCATTGGGGAGGGCAGGGGGACCGATGAGCAGTTCTTC. This sequence encodes CAIGEGRGTDEQFF.

Only a few counts were recorded for this clonotype. V and J are TRBV27 and TRBJ1-1, with no clear D. Germline assignment: CDR1 MNHEY and CDR2 SMNVEV (reference sequence). The CDR3 loop spans 14 amino acids. V lost 5 bases, J lost 0 bases, and 10 bases lay in between. The CDR3 is CASSRADMNTEAFF. The CDR3 region has the DNA TGTGCCAGCAGTAGGGCCGACATGAACACTGAAGCTTTCTTT.

This clonotype was seen a few times. The chain has TRBV15 and TRBJ1-1, with 7 positions matching TRBD1. V was clipped by 5 bases and J by 5 bases; unmatched bases: 5. Germline values: CDR1 LNHNV, CDR2 YYDKDF (reference sequence). This CDR3 has 13 amino acids. The chain's CDR3 is CATSEGAWTEAFF. The CDR3 DNA sequence: TGTGCCACCAGCGAGGGGGCTTGGACTGAAGCTTTCTTT.

In this sample, this clonotype turned up a few times. The chain combines TRBV14 with TRBJ2-2; D is possibly TRBD1 or TRBD2 (5 bases each). V was cut by 3 bases and J by 4 bases, with 15 bases left in between. Germline V lookup: CDR1 SGHDN, CDR2 FVKESK. The length of the CDR3 is 16 residues. The CDR3 spells CASSHGLGRATGELFF. The CDR3 DNA sequence: TGTGCCAGCAGCCATGGTTTGGGACGTGCCACCGGGGAGCTGTTTTTT.

This chain links TRBV25-1 with TRBJ2-7, with D perhaps matching TRBD1 (6 bases). The CDR3 loop spans 14 amino acids. With 10 bases removed from V and 2 bases from J, the gap between germline ends came to 18 bases. Germline loops: CDR1 MGHDK, CDR2 SYGVNS. The chain's CDR3 is CAISQGVPPYEQYF. The DNA of the CDR3 is TGTGCCATTTCACAGGGAGTACCACCCTACGAGCAGTACTTC.

This clonotype came up a few times. CDR3 region: CASSQEERGGVNEQFF. CDR3 bases: TGCGCCAGCAGCCAAGAGGAGCGGGGGGGCGTAAATGAGCAGTTCTTC. The chain couples TRBV4-1 to TRBJ2-1, with 10 bases that match TRBD2. The CDR3 extends over 16 amino acids. In germline, CDR1 is MGHRA, CDR2 YSYEKL. V gave up 0 bases and J gave up 7 bases; unmatched junction bases: 6.

This clonotype occurred many times. This sequence joins TRBV12-3 or TRBV12-4 and TRBJ2-5, with 13 bases that match TRBD2. The CDR3 covers 16 residues. V shed 6 bases and J 4 bases; nucleotides not matched to a gene: 8. The CDR3 region has the DNA TGTGCCAGCAGCCCTGGGGGACTAGCGGGACGAGAGACCCAGTACTTC. Translation gives CASSPGGLAGRETQYF.